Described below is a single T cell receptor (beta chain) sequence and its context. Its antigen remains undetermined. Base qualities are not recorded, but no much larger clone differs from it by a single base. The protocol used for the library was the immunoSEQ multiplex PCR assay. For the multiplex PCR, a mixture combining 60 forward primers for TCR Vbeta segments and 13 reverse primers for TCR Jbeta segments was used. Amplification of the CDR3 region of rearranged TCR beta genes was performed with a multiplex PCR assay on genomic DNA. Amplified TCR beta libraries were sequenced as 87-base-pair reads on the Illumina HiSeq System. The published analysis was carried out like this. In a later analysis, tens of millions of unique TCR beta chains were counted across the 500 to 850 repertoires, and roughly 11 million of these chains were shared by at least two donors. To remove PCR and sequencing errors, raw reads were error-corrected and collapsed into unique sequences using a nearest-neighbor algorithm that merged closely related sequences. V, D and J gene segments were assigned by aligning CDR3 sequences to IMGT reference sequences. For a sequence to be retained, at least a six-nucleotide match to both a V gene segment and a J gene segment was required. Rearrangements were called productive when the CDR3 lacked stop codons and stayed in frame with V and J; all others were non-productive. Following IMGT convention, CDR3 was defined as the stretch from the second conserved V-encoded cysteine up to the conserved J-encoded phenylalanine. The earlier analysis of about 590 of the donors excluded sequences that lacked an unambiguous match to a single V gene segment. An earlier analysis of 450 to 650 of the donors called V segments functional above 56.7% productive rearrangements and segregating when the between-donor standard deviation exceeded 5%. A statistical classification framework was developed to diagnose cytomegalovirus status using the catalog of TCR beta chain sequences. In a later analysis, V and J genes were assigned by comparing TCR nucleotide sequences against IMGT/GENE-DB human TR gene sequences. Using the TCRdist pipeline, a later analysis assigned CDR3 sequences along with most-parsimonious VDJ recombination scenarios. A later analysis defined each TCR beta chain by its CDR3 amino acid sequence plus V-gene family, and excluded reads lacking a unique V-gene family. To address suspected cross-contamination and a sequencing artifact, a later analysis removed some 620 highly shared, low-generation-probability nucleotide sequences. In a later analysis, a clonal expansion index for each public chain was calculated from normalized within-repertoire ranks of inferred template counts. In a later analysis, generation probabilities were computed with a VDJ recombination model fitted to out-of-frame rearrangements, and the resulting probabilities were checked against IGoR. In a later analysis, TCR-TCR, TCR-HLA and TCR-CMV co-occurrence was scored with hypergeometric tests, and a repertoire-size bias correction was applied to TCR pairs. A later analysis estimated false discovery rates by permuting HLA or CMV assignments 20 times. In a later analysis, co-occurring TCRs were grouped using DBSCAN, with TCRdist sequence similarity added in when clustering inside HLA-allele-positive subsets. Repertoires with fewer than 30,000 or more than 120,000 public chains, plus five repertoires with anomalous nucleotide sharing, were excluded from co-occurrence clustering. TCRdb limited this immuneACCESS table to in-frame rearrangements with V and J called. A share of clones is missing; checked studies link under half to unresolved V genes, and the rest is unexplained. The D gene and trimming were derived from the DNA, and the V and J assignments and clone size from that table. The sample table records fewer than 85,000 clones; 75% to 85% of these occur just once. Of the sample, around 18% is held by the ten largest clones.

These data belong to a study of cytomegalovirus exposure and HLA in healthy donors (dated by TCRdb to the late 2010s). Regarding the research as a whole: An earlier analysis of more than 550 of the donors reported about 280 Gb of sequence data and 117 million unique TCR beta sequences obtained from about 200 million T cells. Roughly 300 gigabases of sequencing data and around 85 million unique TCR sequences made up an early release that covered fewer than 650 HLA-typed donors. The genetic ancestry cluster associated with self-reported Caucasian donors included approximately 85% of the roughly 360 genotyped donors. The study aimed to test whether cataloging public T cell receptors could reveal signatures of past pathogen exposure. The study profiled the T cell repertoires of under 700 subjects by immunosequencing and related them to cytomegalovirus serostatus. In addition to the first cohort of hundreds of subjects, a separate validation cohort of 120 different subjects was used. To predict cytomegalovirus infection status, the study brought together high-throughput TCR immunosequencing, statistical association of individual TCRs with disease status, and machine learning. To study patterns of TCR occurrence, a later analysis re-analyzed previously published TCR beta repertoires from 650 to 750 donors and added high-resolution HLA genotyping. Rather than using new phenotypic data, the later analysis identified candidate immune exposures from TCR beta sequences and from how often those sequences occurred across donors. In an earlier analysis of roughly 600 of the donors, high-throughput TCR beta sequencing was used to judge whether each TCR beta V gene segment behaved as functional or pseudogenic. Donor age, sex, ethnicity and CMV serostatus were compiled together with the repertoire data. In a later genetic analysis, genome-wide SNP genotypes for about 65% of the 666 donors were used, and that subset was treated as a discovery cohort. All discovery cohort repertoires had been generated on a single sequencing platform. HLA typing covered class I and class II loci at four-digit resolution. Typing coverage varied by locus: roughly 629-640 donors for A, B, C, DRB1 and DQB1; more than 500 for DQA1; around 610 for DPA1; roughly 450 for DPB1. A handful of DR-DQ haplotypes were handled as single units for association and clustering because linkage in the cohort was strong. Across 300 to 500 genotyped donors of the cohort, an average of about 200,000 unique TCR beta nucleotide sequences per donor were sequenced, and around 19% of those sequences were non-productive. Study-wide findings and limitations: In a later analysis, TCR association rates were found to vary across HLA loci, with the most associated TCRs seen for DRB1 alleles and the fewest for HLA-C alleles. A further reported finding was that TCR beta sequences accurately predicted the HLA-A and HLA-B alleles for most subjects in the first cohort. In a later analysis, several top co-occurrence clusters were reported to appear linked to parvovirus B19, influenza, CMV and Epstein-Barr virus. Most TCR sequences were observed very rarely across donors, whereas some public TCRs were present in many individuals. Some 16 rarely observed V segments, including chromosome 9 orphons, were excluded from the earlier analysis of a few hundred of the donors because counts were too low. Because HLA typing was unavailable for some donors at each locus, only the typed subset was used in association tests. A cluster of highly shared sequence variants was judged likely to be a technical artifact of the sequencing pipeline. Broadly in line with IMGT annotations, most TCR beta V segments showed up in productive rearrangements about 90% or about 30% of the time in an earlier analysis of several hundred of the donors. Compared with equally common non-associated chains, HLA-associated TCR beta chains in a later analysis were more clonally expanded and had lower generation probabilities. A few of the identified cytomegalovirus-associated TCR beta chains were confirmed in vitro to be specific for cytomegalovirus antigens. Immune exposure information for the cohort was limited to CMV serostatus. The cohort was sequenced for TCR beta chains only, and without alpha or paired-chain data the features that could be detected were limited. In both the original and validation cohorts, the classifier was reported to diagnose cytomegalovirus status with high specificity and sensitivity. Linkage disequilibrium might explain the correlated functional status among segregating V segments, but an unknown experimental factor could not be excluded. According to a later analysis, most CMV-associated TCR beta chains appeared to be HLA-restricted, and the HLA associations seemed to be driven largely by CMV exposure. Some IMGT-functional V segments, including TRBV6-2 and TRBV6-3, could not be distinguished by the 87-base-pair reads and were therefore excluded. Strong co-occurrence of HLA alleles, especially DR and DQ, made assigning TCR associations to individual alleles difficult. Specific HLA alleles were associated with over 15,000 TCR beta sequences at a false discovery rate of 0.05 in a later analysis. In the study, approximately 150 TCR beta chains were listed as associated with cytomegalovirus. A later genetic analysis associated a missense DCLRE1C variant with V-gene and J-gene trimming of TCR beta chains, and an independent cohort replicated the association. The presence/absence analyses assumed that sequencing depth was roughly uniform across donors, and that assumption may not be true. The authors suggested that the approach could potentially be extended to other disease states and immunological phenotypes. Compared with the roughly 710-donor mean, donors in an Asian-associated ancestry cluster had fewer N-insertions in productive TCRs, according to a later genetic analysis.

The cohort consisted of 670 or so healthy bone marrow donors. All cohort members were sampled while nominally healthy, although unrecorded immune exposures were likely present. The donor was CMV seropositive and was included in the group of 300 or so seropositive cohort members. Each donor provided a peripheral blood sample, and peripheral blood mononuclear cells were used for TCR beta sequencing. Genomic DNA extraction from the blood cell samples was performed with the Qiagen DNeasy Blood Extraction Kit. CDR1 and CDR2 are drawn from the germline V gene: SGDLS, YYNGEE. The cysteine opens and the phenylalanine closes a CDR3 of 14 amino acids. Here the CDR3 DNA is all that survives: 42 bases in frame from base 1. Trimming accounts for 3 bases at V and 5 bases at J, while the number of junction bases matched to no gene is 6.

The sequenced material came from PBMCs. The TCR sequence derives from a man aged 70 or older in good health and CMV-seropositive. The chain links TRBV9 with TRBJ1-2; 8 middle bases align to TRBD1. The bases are TGTGCCAGCAGCGCGGGACAGGTCGGTTATGGCTACACCTTC. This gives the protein CASSAGQVGYGYTF.